This TCR beta chain was profiled in a study of HIV-infected children after antiretroviral therapy interruption (dated by TCRdb to the late 2010s). Regarding the complete study: All eight included children had a CD4+ count above 500 and a viral load below 50 copies/ml, with four on planned treatment interruption and four on continuous treatment. The interruption group had a median age of approximately 9.5 years, compared with 7 to 8 years in the continuous treatment group. Recorded exposure to EBV and CMV was present in most of the participating children. Samples from the interruption arm were taken at week 0, at week 12, at the end of interruption (week 24 or 48), and about 3 years after the study ended. For the continuous-treatment arm, samples from the corresponding weeks 0, 48 and 150 were analyzed. Alongside measurements of thymic output, the study compared TCR repertoires of children on planned treatment interruption with TCR repertoires of children on continuous antiretroviral treatment.

Sample treatment or condition, as interpreted from the label and publication: PENTA 11 planned treatment interruption arm or continuous ART arm. Children from the United Kingdom aged 2 to 15 years who had been given at least three-drug ART for at least 24 weeks were enrolled as participants. The study required cryopreserved PBMCs containing at least 5 million viable cells, and four candidate patients were excluded because of low viable PBMC yield. Naive CD4+ CD45RA+ CD45RO- T cells were FACS-sorted from thawed PBMCs on a FACSAria III cell sorter. The sorted cells were fixed, and RNA was then extracted with the RNeasy FFPE kit and afterward with the RNeasy Micro kit. The germline V gene gives CDR1 as MDHEN and CDR2 as SYDVKM. The CDR3 numbers 11 residues from cysteine through phenylalanine. Only the CDR3 DNA stays, 33 bases, in frame from base 1. The trim is 10 bases for V and 1 base for J, with a gap of 7 bases between the germline ends.

Libraries were made using 3' RACE. To correct PCR amplification bias, TCR libraries were generated from RNA with a 3' RACE protocol that used unique molecular identifiers. Up to 12 amplicon libraries were pooled and sequenced on an Illumina MiSeq with v2 2x250 paired-end chemistry. Per the authors' processing: Reads were processed with Decombinator for assignment of V and J genes and CDR3, and barcode-based correction of errors and PCR bias was applied. Repertoires were subsampled to equal depth before Gini coefficients were calculated with the R ineq package. CDR3 similarity was assessed with GLIPH, Hamming distance and a shared triplet metric. TCRdb trimmed the raw reads at Q25, called clones with MiXCR and kept productive beta chains. Under each unique CDR3 protein, matching rows form one entry showing the most common genes and DNA. It is TCRdb's table, rather than the study itself, that gives the V and J calls and clone size. Across this sample there are 90,000 or so distinct CDR3 sequences, with 6.9% seen only once. The biggest ten clones account for around 1.1% of the sample.

What the authors observed across the whole study: The low number of patients is a limitation and the data should be interpreted with caution. The naive CD4+ Gini coefficient rose by the end of treatment interruption, suggesting clonal expansion, and returned to baseline by 3 years. In naive CD4+ repertoires of PTI patients, CDR3 sharing between time points fell after interruption began; many sequences were shared between end of interruption and 3 years later. The sorted CD45RA+ naive cells might contain minor non-naive CD45RA+ populations, such as EMRA or stem memory cells.

This clonotype has a handful of counts. It has no known antigen specificity. No clone much larger than this one lies a single base away; base qualities are absent. Sequences were derived from CD45RA+ CD4+ T cells from PBMCs, pooled from several time points, sampled from a donor given antiretroviral therapy, either interrupted or continuous. Explained via the paper, the cell subset or site label denotes: naive CD4+ CD45RA+ CD45RO- T cells. This TCR came from a pool of human donors with HIV. Recombination connected TRBV28 to TRBJ1-2, with the D gene not confidently named. At the DNA level, the sequence is TGTGCCACCTCAGTTAACTATGGCTACACCTTC. Its product reads: CATSVNYGYTF.